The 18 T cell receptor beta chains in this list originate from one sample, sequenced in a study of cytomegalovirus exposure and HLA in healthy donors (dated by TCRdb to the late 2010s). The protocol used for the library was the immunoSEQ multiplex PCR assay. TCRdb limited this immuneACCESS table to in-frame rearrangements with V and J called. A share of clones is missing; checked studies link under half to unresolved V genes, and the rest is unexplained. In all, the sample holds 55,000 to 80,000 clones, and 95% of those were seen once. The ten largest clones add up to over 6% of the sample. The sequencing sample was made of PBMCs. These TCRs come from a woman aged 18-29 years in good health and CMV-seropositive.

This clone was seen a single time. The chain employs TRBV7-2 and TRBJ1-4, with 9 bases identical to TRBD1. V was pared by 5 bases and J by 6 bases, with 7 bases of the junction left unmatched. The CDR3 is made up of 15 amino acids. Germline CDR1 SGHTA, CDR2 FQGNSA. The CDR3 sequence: CASSKLQGADEKLFF. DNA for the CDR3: TGTGCCAGCAGCAAATTACAGGGGGCCGATGAAAAACTGTTTTTT.

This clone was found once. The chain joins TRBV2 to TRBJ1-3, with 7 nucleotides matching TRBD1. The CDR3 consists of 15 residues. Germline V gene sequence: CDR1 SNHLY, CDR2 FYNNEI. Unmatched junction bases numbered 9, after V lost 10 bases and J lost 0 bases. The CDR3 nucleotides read TGTGCCATTTCGGGACAGAGCTACTCTGGAAACACCATATATTTT. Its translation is CAISGQSYSGNTIYF.

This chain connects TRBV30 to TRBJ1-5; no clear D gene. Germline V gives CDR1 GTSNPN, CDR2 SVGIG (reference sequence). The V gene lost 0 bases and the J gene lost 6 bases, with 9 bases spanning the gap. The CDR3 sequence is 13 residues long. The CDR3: CAWSVGPSQPQHF. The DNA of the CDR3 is TGTGCCTGGAGTGTTGGGCCCAGTCAGCCCCAGCATTTT.

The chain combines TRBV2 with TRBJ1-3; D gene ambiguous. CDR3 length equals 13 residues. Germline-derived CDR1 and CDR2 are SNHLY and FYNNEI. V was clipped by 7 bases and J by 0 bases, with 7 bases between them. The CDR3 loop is CASNRRSGNTIYF. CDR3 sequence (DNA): TGTGCCAGCAACAGACGCTCTGGAAACACCATATATTTT.

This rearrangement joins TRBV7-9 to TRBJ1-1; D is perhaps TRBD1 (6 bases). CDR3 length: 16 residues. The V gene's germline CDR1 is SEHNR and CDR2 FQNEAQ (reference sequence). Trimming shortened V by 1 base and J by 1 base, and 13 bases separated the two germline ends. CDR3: CASSLGLRGGNTEAFF. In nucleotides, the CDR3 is TGTGCCAGCAGCTTAGGTCTCAGGGGTGGGAACACTGAAGCTTTCTTT.

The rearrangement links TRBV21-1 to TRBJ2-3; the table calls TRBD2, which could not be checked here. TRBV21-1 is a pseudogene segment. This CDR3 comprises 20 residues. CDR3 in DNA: TGTGCCAGCAGCAAAGAAAGGCGGTCGAGACCCCCCCGGTTGTCGGATACGCAGTATTTT. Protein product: CASSKERRSRPPRLSDTQYF.

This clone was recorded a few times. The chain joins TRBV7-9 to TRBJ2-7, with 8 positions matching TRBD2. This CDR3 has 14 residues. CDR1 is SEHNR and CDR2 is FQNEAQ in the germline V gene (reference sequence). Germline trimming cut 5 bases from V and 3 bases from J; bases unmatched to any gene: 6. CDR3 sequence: CASSGGTSGYEQYF. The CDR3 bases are TGTGCCAGCAGCGGTGGTACTAGCGGCTACGAGCAGTACTTC.

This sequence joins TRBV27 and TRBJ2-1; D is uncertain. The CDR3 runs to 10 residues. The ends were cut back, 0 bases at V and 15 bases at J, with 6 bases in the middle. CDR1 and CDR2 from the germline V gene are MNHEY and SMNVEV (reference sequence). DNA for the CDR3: TGTGCCAGCAGTTTATCCCCCGTGTTCTTC. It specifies CASSLSPVFF.

The CDR3 reads CASSPPGQRNEQFF. The DNA of the CDR3 is TGCGCCAGCAGCCCTCCGGGACAAAGGAATGAGCAGTTCTTC. V and J are TRBV5-1 and TRBJ2-1; the D gene is possibly TRBD1 (6 bases). The CDR3 totals 14 residues. Germline-derived CDR1 and CDR2 are SGHRS and YFSETQ. The V and J ends lost 4 bases and 7 bases respectively, with 15 bases between them.

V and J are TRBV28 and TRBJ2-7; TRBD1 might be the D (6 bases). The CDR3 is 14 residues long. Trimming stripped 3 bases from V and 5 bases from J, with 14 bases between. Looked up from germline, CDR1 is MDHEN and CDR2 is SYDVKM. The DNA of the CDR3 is TGTGCCAGCAGTTTGGCGGGTCAGGGGCACGAGCAGTACTTC. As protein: CASSLAGQGHEQYF. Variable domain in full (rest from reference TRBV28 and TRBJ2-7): DVKVTQSSRYLVKRTGEKVFLECVQDMDHENMFWYRQDPGLGLRLIYFSYDVKMKEKGDIPEGYSVSREKKERFSLILESASTNQTSMYLCASSLAGQGHEQYFGPGTRLTVT.

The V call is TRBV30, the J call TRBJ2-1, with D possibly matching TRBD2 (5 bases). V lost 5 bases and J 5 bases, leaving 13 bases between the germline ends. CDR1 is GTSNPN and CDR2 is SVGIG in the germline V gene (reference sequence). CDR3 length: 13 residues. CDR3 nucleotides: TGTGCCTGGCGGAGTGGAGGAAACAATGAGCAGTTCTTC. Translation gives CAWRSGGNNEQFF.

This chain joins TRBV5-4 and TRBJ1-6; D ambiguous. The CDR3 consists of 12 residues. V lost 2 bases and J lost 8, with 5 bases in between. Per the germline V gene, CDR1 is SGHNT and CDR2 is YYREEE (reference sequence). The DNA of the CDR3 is TGTGCCAGCAGCTTCCAGGATTCACCCCTCCACTTT. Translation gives CASSFQDSPLHF.

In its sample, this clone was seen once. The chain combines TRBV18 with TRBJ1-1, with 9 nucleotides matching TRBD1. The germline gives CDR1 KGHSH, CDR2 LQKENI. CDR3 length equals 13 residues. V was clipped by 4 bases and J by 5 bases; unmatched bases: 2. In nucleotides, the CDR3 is TGTGCCAGCTCACTGACAGGGGGAACTGAAGCTTTCTTT. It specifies CASSLTGGTEAFF.

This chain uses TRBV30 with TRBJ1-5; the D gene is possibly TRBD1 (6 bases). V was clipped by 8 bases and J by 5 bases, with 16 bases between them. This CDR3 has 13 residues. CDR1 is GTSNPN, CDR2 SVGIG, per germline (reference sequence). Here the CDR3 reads CAGAQSGDQPQHF. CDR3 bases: TGTGCCGGAGCTCAATCAGGGGATCAGCCCCAGCATTTT.

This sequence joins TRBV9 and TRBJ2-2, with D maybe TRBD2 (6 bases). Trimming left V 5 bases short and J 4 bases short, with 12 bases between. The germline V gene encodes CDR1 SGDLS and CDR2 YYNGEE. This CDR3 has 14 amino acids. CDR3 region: CASSSGTPTGELFF. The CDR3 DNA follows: TGTGCCAGCAGTTCCGGGACTCCCACCGGGGAGCTGTTTTTT.

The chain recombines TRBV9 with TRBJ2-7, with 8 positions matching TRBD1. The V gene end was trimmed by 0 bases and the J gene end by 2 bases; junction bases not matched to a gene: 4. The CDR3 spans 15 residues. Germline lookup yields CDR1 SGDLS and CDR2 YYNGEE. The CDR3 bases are TGTGCCAGCAGCGTAGGACAGGGGACGGCCTACGAGCAGTACTTC. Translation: CASSVGQGTAYEQYF.

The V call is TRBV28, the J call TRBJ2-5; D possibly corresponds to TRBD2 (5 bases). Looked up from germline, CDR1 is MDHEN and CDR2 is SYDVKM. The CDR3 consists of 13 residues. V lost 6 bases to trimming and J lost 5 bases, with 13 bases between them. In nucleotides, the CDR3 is TGTGCCAGCAGCTACCCTTCGGGGGAGACCCAGTACTTC. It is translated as CASSYPSGETQYF.

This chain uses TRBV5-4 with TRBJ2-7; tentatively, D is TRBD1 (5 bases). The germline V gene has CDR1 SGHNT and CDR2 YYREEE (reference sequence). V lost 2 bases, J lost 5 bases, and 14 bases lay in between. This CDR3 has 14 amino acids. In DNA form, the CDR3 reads TGTGCCAGCAGCTTCGGCAGGGTCTCGGACGAGCAGTACTTC. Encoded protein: CASSFGRVSDEQYF. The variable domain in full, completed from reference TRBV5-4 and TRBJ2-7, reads ETGVTQSPTHLIKTRGQQVTLRCSSQSGHNTVSWYQQALGQGPQFIFQYYREEENGRGNFPPRFSGLQFPNYSSELNVNALELDDSALYLCASSFGRVSDEQYFGPGTRLTVT.